These 21 T cell receptor beta chains were all obtained from the same sample, sequenced in a study of T cells after somatic rescue of genetic block. Assay: immunoSEQ multiplex PCR; the TCRdb copy retains only in-frame clones and omits some. Among tens of thousands of clones listed, approximately 96% were seen once. The sequencing input was peripheral blood mononuclear cells (PBMCs). All receptors come from a child less than two years old.

This clone was recorded once. CDR3 residues: CASSLLSQGGNTIYF. CDR3 bases: TGTGCCAGCAGCTTGCTTAGCCAGGGTGGAAACACCATATATTTT. The chain joins TRBV5-4 to TRBJ1-3, with D tentatively TRBD1 (5 bases). Trimming pared 1 base from V and 3 bases from J, leaving 11 bases between. Germline assignment: CDR1 SGHNT and CDR2 YYREEE (reference sequence). CDR3 length: 15 amino acids. Filled out from reference TRBV5-4 and TRBJ1-3, the complete variable domain reads ETGVTQSPTHLIKTRGQQVTLRCSSQSGHNTVSWYQQALGQGPQFIFQYYREEENGRGNFPPRFSGLQFPNYSSELNVNALELDDSALYLCASSLLSQGGNTIYFGEGSWLTVV.

CDR3 in amino acids: CASSSTGGMNTEAFF. CDR3 nucleotides: TGCGCCAGCAGCTCGACAGGGGGCATGAACACTGAAGCTTTCTTT. The V and J genes are TRBV5-1 and TRBJ1-1; 10 bases map to TRBD1. Germline values: CDR1 SGHRS, CDR2 YFSETQ. V dropped 3 bases and J dropped 0; count of bases not matched to a gene: 2. The CDR3 spans 15 residues.

The V and J genes are TRBV19 and TRBJ1-1; the D is unclear. Germline lookup yields CDR1 LNHDA and CDR2 SQIVND (reference sequence). Trimming took 3 bases from V and 1 from J, leaving 6 bases between them. The CDR3 contains 13 residues. The CDR3 DNA sequence: TGTGCCAGTAGTATGAGGAGGAACACTGAAGCTTTCTTT. Protein sequence: CASSMRRNTEAFF.

The chain carries TRBV5-4 and TRBJ2-1, with a possible D match to TRBD2 (6 bases). The length of the CDR3 is 14 residues. CDR1 and CDR2 from the germline V gene are SGHNT and YYREEE (reference sequence). V was shortened by 4 bases and J by 7 bases, with 15 bases between the two germline ends. CDR3 in amino acids: CASSAGLAQNEQFF. As DNA, the CDR3 is TGTGCCAGCAGCGCGGGGCTAGCGCAAAATGAGCAGTTCTTC.

The chain employs TRBV7-2 and TRBJ2-5; D ambiguous. The V gene's germline CDR1 is SGHTA and CDR2 FQGNSA. This CDR3 contains 14 residues. V dropped 0 bases and J dropped 5 bases, with 10 bases sitting between them. DNA of the CDR3: TGTGCCAGCAGCTTAGCGTCTGCGAGGGAGACCCAGTACTTC. Amino acid sequence: CASSLASARETQYF. The full variable domain, in which reference TRBV7-2 and TRBJ2-5 provide the parts outside the CDR3, is GAGVSQSPSNKVTEKGKDVELRCDPISGHTALYWYRQSLGQGLEFLIYFQGNSAPDKSGLPSDRFSAERTGGSVSTLTIQRTQQEDSAVYLCASSLASARETQYFGPGTRLLVL.

The chain is built from TRBV4-3 and TRBJ1-2; tentatively, D is TRBD1 (5 bases). CDR1 and CDR2 from the germline V gene are LGHNA and YSLEER. This CDR3 spans 15 amino acids. V was pared by 4 bases and J by 5 bases, with 17 bases between. The CDR3 DNA follows: TGCGCCAGCAGCCTAGCTCTGAGGAGGGGATATGGCTACACCTTC. It codes for CASSLALRRGYGYTF.

This clone has a handful of counts. Distinct nucleotide sequences in the sample also encode this CDR3. The chain recombines TRBV9 with TRBJ1-2; the D is unclear. The CDR3 covers 13 residues. Germline-derived CDR1 and CDR2 are SGDLS and YYNGEE. Trimming took off 0 bases at V and 2 bases at J, with 5 bases between the two ends. The CDR3 loop is CASSVGQNYGYTF. CDR3 nucleotides: TGTGCCAGCAGCGTAGGACAAAACTATGGCTACACCTTC. The complete variable domain, with remaining parts taken from reference TRBV9 and TRBJ1-2, reads DSGVTQTPKHLITATGQRVTLRCSPRSGDLSVYWYQQSLDQGLQFLIQYYNGEERAKGNILERFSAQQFPDLHSELNLSSLELGDSALYFCASSVGQNYGYTFGSGTRLTVV.

V is TRBV10-3 and J is TRBJ2-7; 8 nucleotides match TRBD2. The junction had 7 bases not matched to a gene; V was cut back by 2 bases and J by 4 bases. Germline V lookup: CDR1 ENHRY, CDR2 SYGVKD. CDR3 length equals 15 residues. CDR3 DNA: TGTGCCATCAGTGAGAAAGCGGGAGTTTTTTACGAGCAGTACTTC. Translated: CAISEKAGVFYEQYF.

The chain carries TRBV2 and TRBJ2-2; D gene ambiguous. This CDR3 has 13 residues. Germline CDR1 reads SNHLY; CDR2 reads FYNNEI. Trimming shortened V by 0 bases and J by 7 bases, and 6 bases separated the two germline ends. The CDR3 loop reads CASSEAPNGELFF. DNA of the CDR3: TGTGCCAGCAGTGAAGCGCCGAACGGGGAGCTGTTTTTT.

Details on this clone: An end of the junction does not agree with germline; a read error may underlie this. The CDR3 spells CASSQGLLLSYGQYF. In DNA, the CDR3 is TGCGCCAGCAGTCAAGGACTATTACTCTCCTACGGGCAGTACTTC. The J gene is TRBJ2-7, the V gene TRBV4-3; maybe TRBD2 (6 bases). Germline CDR1 LGHNA, CDR2 YSLEER. The CDR3 has 15 residues.

This chain connects TRBV4-1 to TRBJ1-2; no clear D. The V and J ends lost 0 bases and 3 bases respectively, with 5 bases between them. Per germline, CDR1 MGHRA and CDR2 YSYEKL. The CDR3 spans 13 residues. The CDR3, as DNA: TGCGCCAGCAGCCAAGAGGCCTACTATGGCTACACCTTC. It is translated as CASSQEAYYGYTF.

This chain joins TRBV4-2 and TRBJ2-2, with a tentative D call TRBD1 (6 bases). The CDR3 consists of 20 residues. The germline V and J ends were trimmed by 3 bases and 1 base, with 24 bases remaining between them. CDR1 LGHNA and CDR2 YNFKEQ come from the germline V gene. This CDR3 reads CASSHWGRQLAFWNTGELFF. The CDR3, as DNA: TGTGCCAGCAGCCATTGGGGGCGGCAGCTAGCCTTCTGGAACACCGGGGAGCTGTTTTTT.

The rearrangement links TRBV6-6 to TRBJ1-2; D may be TRBD1 (5 bases). Trimming stripped 6 bases from V and 3 bases from J, with 11 bases between. This CDR3 spans 13 amino acids. Looked up from germline, CDR1 is MNHNY and CDR2 is SVGAGI (reference sequence). CDR3 loop: CASRSGRYYGYTF. The CDR3 DNA reads TGTGCCAGCAGGTCGGGACGGTACTATGGCTACACCTTC.

The V and J genes are TRBV6-1 and TRBJ1-2; 7 bases match TRBD1. This CDR3 has 14 residues. J lost 3 bases, V lost 3 bases, and 4 bases had no gene match. Per the germline V gene, CDR1 is MNHNS and CDR2 is SASEGT. CDR3 bases: TGTGCCAGCAGTGAGTCAGGGGGTTACTATGGCTACACCTTC. This translates into CASSESGGYYGYTF.

This clone was counted once. The chain carries TRBV10-3 and TRBJ2-7; D may be TRBD2 (6 bases). The CDR3 spans 15 residues. In germline, CDR1 is ENHRY, CDR2 SYGVKD. With 2 bases removed from V and 2 bases from J, the gap between germline ends came to 13 bases. The CDR3: CAISELGGGPYEQYF. The CDR3, as DNA: TGTGCCATCAGTGAGCTTGGGGGAGGTCCCTACGAGCAGTACTTC.

In its sample, this clone was seen a few times. The V call is TRBV6-5, the J call TRBJ2-6, with D uncertain. Trimming took 2 bases from V and 0 from J, leaving 2 bases between them. The CDR3 loop spans 14 amino acids. Germline CDR1 is MNHEY and CDR2 is SVGAGI. The CDR3 DNA reads TGTGCCAGCAGTTACAGCTCTGGGGCCAACGTCCTGACTTTC. This codes for CASSYSSGANVLTF.

This sequence joins TRBV4-2 and TRBJ1-6, with D unclear. The germline V gene has CDR1 LGHNA and CDR2 YNFKEQ. This CDR3 has 12 amino acids. V lost 0 bases and J lost 10, with 4 bases in between. CDR3 in DNA: TGTGCCAGCAGCCAAGATGGGTCACCCCTCCACTTT. It translates to CASSQDGSPLHF.

This sequence joins TRBV5-1 and TRBJ2-1; D may match TRBD1 or TRBD2 (5 bases each). Trimming pared 3 bases from V and 2 bases from J, leaving 6 bases between. This CDR3 is built from 13 residues. CDR1 and CDR2 (germline): SGHRS, YFSETQ. In DNA, the CDR3 is TGCGCCAGCAGCTGGGACGCCTACAATGAGCAGTTCTTC. The encoded protein is CASSWDAYNEQFF.

This sequence joins TRBV7-9 and TRBJ1-2, with 10 bases that match TRBD1. The CDR3 length is 13 residues. Germline V gives CDR1 SEHNR, CDR2 FQNEAQ (reference sequence). With V trimmed by 4 bases and J by 7 bases, 3 bases remained unmatched. The CDR3, as DNA: TGTGCCAGCAGCTCCCGGGACAGGGGTGGCTACACCTTC. This codes for CASSSRDRGGYTF. The full variable domain, its missing parts supplied by reference TRBV7-9 and TRBJ1-2, is DTGVSQNPRHKITKRGQNVTFRCDPISEHNRLYWYRQTLGQGPEFLTYFQNEAQLEKSRLLSDRFSAERPKGSFSTLEIQRTEQGDSAMYLCASSSRDRGGYTFGSGTRLTVV.

DNA of the CDR3: TGTGCCAGCAGTGACCACAGGGGGCGAGTTATCTTACACTCTGGAAACACCATATATTTT. Its translation: CASSDHRGRVILHSGNTIYF. This chain uses TRBV27 with TRBJ1-3; TRBD1 aligns across 9 bases. In germline, CDR1 is MNHEY, CDR2 SMNVEV (reference sequence). The V and J ends lost 5 bases and 0 bases, in that order; junction bases with no gene match: 17. The CDR3 sequence is 20 residues long.

CDR3 DNA sequence: TGTGCCAGCAGCTTGAGGGGGGGCTGGGGCTACACCTTC. Translating gives CASSLRGGWGYTF. The chain recombines TRBV5-8 with TRBJ1-2; D may be TRBD1 (6 bases). The germline V gene encodes CDR1 SGHTS and CDR2 YDEGEE. The CDR3 is 13 amino acids. Deletions cut 1 base from V and 8 bases from J, with 12 bases between.